This T cell receptor (beta chain) is from a study of regulatory T cells in long-lasting Graves disease. The V and J ends lost 10 bases and 0 bases respectively, with 10 bases between them. The CDR3 consists of 13 residues. Time point reported: newly diagnosed GD, antithyroid drugs for less than 3 months. RNA from PBMCs was the source of the TCR library. Details on this clonotype: Since a much larger clone is just one base distant, this may be a read error.

Investigators prepared the TCR beta libraries by applying iRepertoire HTBI primers and Arm-PCR of CDR3 regions. TCRdb called the multiplex PCR reads again in MiXCR, with one record for every CDR3 protein. The sample has 510,000 or so distinct CDR3 sequences; 9.5% to 15% are singletons. These data were also filed under a second study, of T cells in Graves' hyperthyroidism and ophthalmopathy.

The rearrangement joins TRBV12-3 or TRBV12-4 to TRBJ1-3; D remains ambiguous. The sample here was peripheral blood mononuclear cells (PBMCs), taken at new diagnosis, from a patient treated with antithyroid drugs. The receptor's source is a woman in her twenties or thirties with Graves disease. CDR3 in amino acids: CANKRDSGNTIYF. The DNA of the CDR3 is TGTGCCAACAAACGGGACTCTGGAAACACCATATATTTT.